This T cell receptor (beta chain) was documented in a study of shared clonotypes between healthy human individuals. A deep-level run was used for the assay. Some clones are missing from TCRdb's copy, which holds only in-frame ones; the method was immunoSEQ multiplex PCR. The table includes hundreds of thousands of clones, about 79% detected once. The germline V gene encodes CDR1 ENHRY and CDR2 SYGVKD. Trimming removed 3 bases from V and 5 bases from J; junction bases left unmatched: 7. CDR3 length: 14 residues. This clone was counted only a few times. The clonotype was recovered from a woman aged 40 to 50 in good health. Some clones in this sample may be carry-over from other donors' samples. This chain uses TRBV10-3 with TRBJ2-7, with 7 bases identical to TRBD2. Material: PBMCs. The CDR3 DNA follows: TGTGCCATCAGTGAAGTGGCGGGAGTAGACGAGCAGTACTTC. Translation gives CAISEVAGVDEQYF.